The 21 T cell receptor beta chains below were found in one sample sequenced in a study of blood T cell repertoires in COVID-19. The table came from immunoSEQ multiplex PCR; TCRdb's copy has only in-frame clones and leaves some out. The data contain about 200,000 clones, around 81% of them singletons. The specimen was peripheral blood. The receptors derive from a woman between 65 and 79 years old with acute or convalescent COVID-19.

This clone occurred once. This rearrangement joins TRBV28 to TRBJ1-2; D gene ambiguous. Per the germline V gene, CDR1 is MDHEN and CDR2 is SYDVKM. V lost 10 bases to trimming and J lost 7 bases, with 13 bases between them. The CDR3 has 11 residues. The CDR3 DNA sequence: TGTGCCACCCTATCACCAGGTGGCTACACCTTC. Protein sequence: CATLSPGGYTF.

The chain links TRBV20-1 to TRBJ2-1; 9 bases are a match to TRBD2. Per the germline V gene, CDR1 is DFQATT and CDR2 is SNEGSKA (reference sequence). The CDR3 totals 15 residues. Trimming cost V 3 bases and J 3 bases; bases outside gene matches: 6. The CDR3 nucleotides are TGCAGTGCTAGTTCCTCTAGCGGGATCTACAATGAGCAGTTCTTC. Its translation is CSASSSSGIYNEQFF.

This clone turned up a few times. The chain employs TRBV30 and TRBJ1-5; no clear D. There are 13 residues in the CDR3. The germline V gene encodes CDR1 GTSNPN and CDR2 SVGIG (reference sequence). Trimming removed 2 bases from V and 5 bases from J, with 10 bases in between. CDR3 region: CAWSQYSDQPQHF. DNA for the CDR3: TGTGCCTGGAGTCAATACTCTGATCAGCCCCAGCATTTT.

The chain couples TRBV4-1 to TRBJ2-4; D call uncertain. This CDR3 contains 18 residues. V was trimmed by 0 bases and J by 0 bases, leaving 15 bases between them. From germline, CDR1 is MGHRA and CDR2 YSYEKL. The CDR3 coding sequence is TGCGCCAGCAGCCAAGATCCCGCAGAAGTCCTAGCCAAAAACATTCAGTACTTC. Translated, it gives CASSQDPAEVLAKNIQYF.

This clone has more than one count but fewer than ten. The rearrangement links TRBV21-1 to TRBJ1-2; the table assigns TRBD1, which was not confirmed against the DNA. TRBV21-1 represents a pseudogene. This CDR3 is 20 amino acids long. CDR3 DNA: TGTGCCAGCAGCAAAAAAGGGGGTCTGCGCACCCTTAACCCAAACTATGGCTACACCTTC. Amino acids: CASSKKGGLRTLNPNYGYTF.

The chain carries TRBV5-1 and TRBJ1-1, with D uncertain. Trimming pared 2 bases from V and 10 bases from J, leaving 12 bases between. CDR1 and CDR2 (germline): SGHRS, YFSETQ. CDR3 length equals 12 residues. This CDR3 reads CASSFDRVPAFF. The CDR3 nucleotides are TGCGCCAGCAGCTTTGATAGAGTCCCAGCTTTCTTT.

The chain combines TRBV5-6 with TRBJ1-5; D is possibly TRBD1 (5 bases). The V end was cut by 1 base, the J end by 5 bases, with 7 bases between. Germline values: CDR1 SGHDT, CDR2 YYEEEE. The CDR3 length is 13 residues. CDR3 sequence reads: CASSLQGDQPQHF. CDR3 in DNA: TGTGCCAGCAGCTTGCAAGGGGATCAGCCCCAGCATTTT.

CDR3: CASSLKGTGLVGTEAFF. In nucleotides, the CDR3 is TGTGCCAGCAGCTTAAAAGGGACAGGGCTTGTTGGCACTGAAGCTTTCTTT. The J gene is TRBJ1-1, the V gene TRBV7-9; 9 bases are shared with TRBD1. The CDR3 is 17 amino acids. Germline V gene data show CDR1 as SEHNR and CDR2 as FQNEAQ (reference sequence). J lost 4 bases, V lost 2 bases, and 11 bases had no gene match.

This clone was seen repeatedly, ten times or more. The CDR3 sequence: CASSLAGGRYEQYF. The CDR3 coding sequence is TGTGCCAGCAGTTTAGCGGGAGGGCGGTACGAGCAGTACTTC. The V call is TRBV27, the J call TRBJ2-7; the match to TRBD2 covers 9 bases. The CDR3 totals 14 residues. Trimming removed 2 bases from V and 4 bases from J; junction bases left unmatched: 3. Germline V gene sequence: CDR1 MNHEY, CDR2 SMNVEV (reference sequence).

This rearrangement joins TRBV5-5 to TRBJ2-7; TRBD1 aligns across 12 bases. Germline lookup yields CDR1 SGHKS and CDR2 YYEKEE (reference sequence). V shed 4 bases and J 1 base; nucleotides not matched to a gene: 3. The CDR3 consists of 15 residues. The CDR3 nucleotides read TGTGCCAGCAGCCGGGACAGGGGGCAATCCTACGAGCAGTACTTC. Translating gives CASSRDRGQSYEQYF.

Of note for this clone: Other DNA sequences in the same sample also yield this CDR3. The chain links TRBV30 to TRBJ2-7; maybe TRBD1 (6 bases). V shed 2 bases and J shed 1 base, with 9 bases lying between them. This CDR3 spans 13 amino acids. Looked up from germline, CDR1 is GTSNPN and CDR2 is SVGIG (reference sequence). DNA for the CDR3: TGTGCCTGGAGTACAGGGAGTTCCTACGAGCAGTACTTC. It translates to CAWSTGSSYEQYF.

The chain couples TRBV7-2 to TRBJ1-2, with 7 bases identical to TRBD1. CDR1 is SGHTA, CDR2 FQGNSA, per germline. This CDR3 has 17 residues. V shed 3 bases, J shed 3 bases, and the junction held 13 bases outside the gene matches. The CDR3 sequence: CASSFGRGVPSDYGYTF. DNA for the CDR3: TGTGCCAGCAGCTTCGGCAGGGGGGTGCCGTCGGACTATGGCTACACCTTC.

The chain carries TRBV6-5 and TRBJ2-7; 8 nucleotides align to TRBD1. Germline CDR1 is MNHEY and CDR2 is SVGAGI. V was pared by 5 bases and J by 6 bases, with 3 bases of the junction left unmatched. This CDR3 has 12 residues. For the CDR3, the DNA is TGTGCCAGCAGTACAGGGGGAGGCGAGCAGTACTTC. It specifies CASSTGGGEQYF.

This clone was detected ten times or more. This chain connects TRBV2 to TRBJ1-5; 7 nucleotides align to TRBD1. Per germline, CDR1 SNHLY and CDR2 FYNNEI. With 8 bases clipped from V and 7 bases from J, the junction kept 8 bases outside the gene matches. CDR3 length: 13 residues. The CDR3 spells CASATGVRQPQHF. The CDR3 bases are TGTGCCAGCGCAACAGGGGTAAGACAGCCCCAGCATTTT.

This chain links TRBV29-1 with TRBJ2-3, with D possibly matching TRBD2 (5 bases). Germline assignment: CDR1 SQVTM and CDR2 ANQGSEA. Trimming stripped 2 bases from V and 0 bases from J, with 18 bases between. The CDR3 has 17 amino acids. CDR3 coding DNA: TGCAGCGTTGAAATGTGGGCGCGGGCTTCTAGCACAGATACGCAGTATTTT. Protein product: CSVEMWARASSTDTQYF.

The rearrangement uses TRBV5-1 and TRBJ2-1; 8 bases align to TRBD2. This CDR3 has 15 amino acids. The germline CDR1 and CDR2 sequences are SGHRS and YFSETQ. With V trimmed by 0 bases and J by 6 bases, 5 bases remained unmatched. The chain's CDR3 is CASSLVVAGINEQFF. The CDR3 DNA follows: TGCGCCAGCAGCTTGGTGGTAGCGGGAATCAATGAGCAGTTCTTC.

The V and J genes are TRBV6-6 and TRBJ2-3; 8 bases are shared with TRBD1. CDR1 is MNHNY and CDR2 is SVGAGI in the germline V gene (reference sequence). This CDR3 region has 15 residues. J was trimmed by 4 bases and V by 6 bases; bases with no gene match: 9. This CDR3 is CASRTGQAIADTQYF. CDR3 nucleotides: TGTGCCAGCAGAACGGGACAGGCCATCGCAGATACGCAGTATTTT.

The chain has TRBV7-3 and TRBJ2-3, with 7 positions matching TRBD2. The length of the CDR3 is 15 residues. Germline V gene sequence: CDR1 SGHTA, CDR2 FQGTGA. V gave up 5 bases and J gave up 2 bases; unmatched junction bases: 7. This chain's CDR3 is CASSPLAGDTDTQYF. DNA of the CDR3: TGTGCCAGCAGCCCACTCGCGGGGGACACAGATACGCAGTATTTT.

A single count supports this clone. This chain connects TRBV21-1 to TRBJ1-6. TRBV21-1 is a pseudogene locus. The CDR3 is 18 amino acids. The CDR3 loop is CASGTPHGGGYYNSPLHF. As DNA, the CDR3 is TGTGCCAGCGGTACACCCCACGGGGGGGGCTACTATAATTCACCCCTCCACTTT.

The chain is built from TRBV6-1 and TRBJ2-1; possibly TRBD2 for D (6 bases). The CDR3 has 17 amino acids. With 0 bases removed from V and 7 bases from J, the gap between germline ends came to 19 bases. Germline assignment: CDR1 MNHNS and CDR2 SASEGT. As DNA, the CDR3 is TGTGCCAGCAGTGAAGCGTCCCAGGCCACCCGGGGGAATGAGCAGTTCTTC. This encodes CASSEASQATRGNEQFF.

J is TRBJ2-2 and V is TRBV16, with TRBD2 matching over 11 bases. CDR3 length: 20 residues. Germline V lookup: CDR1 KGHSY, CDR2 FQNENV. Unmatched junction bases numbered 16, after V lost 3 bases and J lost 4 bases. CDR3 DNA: TGTGCCAGCAGCCATGGACTGACTAGCGGGACCCCGTTGATCACCGGGGAGCTGTTTTTT. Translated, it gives CASSHGLTSGTPLITGELFF.